These 23 T cell receptor beta chains originate from one sample sequenced in a study of T cell responses to AZD1222 COVID-19 vaccine. Assay used: immunoSEQ multiplex PCR; TCRdb lists only in-frame clones, some missing. The sample lists some 130,000 clones; approximately 90% were seen once. The input for sequencing was peripheral blood, taken 28 days after the second AZD1222 dose. These receptors were collected from an adult who received the AZD1222 COVID-19 vaccine.

The chain has TRBV6-4 and TRBJ1-2; D unclear. Trimming left V 0 bases short and J 4 bases short, with 9 bases between. The germline gives CDR1 MRHNA, CDR2 SNTAGT. The CDR3 runs 14 residues. The CDR3 DNA follows: TGTGCCAGCAGTGACTCAGTAGGGTCCTATGGCTACACCTTC. Amino acid sequence: CASSDSVGSYGYTF.

The J gene is TRBJ2-2, the V gene TRBV11-3; a weak D match, TRBD2 (7 bases). The CDR3 is made up of 14 amino acids. CDR1 SGHNT and CDR2 YENEEA come from the germline V gene. V gave up 8 bases and J gave up 4 bases, with 14 bases separating them. The CDR3 loop is CASEKRGGTGELFF. CDR3 DNA: TGTGCCAGCGAAAAGAGGGGGGGCACCGGGGAGCTGTTTTTT.

CDR3 protein: CASRSTASYGYTF. The CDR3 DNA sequence: TGTGCCAGCAGGTCGACGGCATCTTATGGCTACACCTTC. The rearrangement joins TRBV7-9 to TRBJ1-2; D not certain. The V gene's germline CDR1 is SEHNR and CDR2 FQNEAQ (reference sequence). The ends were cut back, 6 bases at V and 5 bases at J, with 13 bases in the middle. The CDR3 spans 13 residues.

This CDR3 is CASSPLGLENSPLHF. The CDR3 nucleotides are TGTGCCAGCAGCCCCCTCGGGCTAGAGAATTCACCCCTCCACTTT. The chain combines TRBV3-1 (or the pseudogene TRBV3-2) with TRBJ1-6; no reliable D call. CDR3 size: 15 residues. V shed 4 bases and J shed 7 bases, with 14 bases lying between them. Germline V CDR1 and CDR2: LGHDT, YNNKEL (reference sequence).

This clone came up once. This chain links TRBV30 with TRBJ1-3; D is ambiguous. Germline V gives CDR1 GTSNPN, CDR2 SVGIG (reference sequence). V was clipped by 4 bases and J by 0 bases, with 10 bases between them. The CDR3 runs to 14 residues. CDR3 nucleotide sequence: TGTGCCTGGACCCGCACCAGCTCTGGAAACACCATATATTTT. Translation: CAWTRTSSGNTIYF.

The chain is built from TRBV27 and TRBJ2-7; D remains ambiguous. This CDR3 region has 18 residues. V was clipped by 5 bases and J by 1 base, with 24 bases between them. Germline CDR1 MNHEY, CDR2 SMNVEV (reference sequence). CDR3 region: CASSPPPQRVDGSYEQYF. The CDR3 DNA follows: TGTGCCAGCAGTCCTCCCCCTCAAAGAGTGGACGGTTCCTACGAGCAGTACTTC.

This rearrangement joins TRBV5-5 to TRBJ2-7, with a tentative D call TRBD1 (6 bases). The V gene's germline CDR1 is SGHKS and CDR2 YYEKEE (reference sequence). With 4 bases removed from V and 6 bases from J, the gap between germline ends came to 17 bases. CDR3 length equals 14 residues. The DNA for the CDR3 is TGTGCCAGCAGCAATTCGCCTCTCAGGGGCGAGCAGTACTTC. It encodes CASSNSPLRGEQYF. Complete variable domain (other parts from reference TRBV5-5 and TRBJ2-7): DAGVTQSPTHLIKTRGQQVTLRCSPISGHKSVSWYQQVLGQGPQFIFQYYEKEERGRGNFPDRFSARQFPNYSSELNVNALLLGDSALYLCASSNSPLRGEQYFGPGTRLTVT.

The chain recombines TRBV18 with TRBJ1-2; 10 positions agree with TRBD1. The CDR3 runs to 15 residues. CDR1 is KGHSH, CDR2 LQKENI, per germline. V lost 5 bases to trimming and J lost 4 bases; unmatched junction nucleotides: 7. This CDR3 is CASSKEGQGLYGYTF. The CDR3 nucleotides read TGTGCCAGCTCAAAAGAGGGACAGGGGCTCTATGGCTACACCTTC.

The genes are TRBV25-1 and TRBJ2-3, with unresolved D. Germline V CDR1 and CDR2: MGHDK, SYGVNS. The CDR3 has 14 residues. V gave up 5 bases and J gave up 1 base, with 10 bases separating them. The CDR3 DNA reads as TGTGCCAGCAGTAATGTTCTTGGCACAGATACGCAGTATTTT. The encoded protein is CASSNVLGTDTQYF.

V gene TRBV21-1 combines with J gene TRBJ1-5; the table calls TRBD1, which could not be checked here. TRBV21-1 is deemed a pseudogene. The CDR3 is 16 amino acids. CDR3 in amino acids: CASSKGETGEVQPQHF. Written as DNA, the CDR3 is TGTGCCAGCAGCAAGGGGGAGACAGGGGAGGTACAGCCCCAGCATTTT.

This clone was seen a single time. V is TRBV2 and J is TRBJ1-1; TRBD1 is a possible D gene (6 bases). In germline, CDR1 is SNHLY, CDR2 FYNNEI. The CDR3 is 13 amino acids. Trimming left V 6 bases short and J 1 base short, with 9 bases between. The CDR3 is CASRWGPNTEAFF. As DNA, the CDR3 is TGTGCCAGCAGGTGGGGGCCGAACACTGAAGCTTTCTTT. Looking up the rest from reference TRBV2 and TRBJ1-1 gives the full variable domain: EPEVTQTPSHQVTQMGQEVILRCVPISNHLYFYWYRQILGQKVEFLVSFYNNEISEKSEIFDDQFSVERPDGSNFTLKIRSTKLEDSAMYFCASRWGPNTEAFFGQGTRLTVV.

The genes are TRBV28 and TRBJ1-2; D perhaps matches TRBD1 (6 bases). The V and J ends lost 5 bases and 0 bases respectively, with 16 bases between them. The CDR3 extends over 16 amino acids. The germline gives CDR1 MDHEN, CDR2 SYDVKM. The CDR3 loop reads CASSPPRTVANYGYTF. The CDR3 DNA sequence: TGTGCCAGCAGTCCCCCTCGGACAGTCGCTAACTATGGCTACACCTTC.

The chain is built from TRBV6-5 and TRBJ2-7; TRBD1 agrees at 8 bases. Germline loops: CDR1 MNHEY, CDR2 SVGAGI. The CDR3 is made up of 13 amino acids. Trimming took 6 bases from V and 4 from J; bases not matched to a gene: 5. The CDR3 sequence: CASRKGTGYEQYF. CDR3 nucleotide sequence: TGTGCCAGCAGAAAAGGGACAGGTTACGAGCAGTACTTC.

This chain connects TRBV19 to TRBJ1-5, with D possibly matching TRBD1 (6 bases). Germline lookup yields CDR1 LNHDA and CDR2 SQIVND (reference sequence). V gave up 3 bases and J gave up 4 bases, with 10 bases separating them. The CDR3 has 14 residues. Here the CDR3 DNA reads TGTGCCAGTAGTATCAGGGGCCGTAATCAGCCCCAGCATTTT. Translated, it gives CASSIRGRNQPQHF.

The V and J genes are TRBV5-1 and TRBJ1-2, with TRBD1 matching over 8 bases. With V trimmed by 4 bases and J by 3 bases, 8 bases remained unmatched. CDR3 size: 15 residues. CDR1 and CDR2 from the germline V gene are SGHRS and YFSETQ. CDR3 protein: CASSLSMTGDYGYTF. Here the CDR3 DNA reads TGCGCCAGCAGCCTTTCAATGACAGGGGACTATGGCTACACCTTC.

The chain uses TRBV2 and TRBJ1-1, with D uncertain. The CDR3 totals 10 residues. Trimming pared 8 bases from V and 3 bases from J, leaving 4 bases between. The germline gives CDR1 SNHLY, CDR2 FYNNEI. CDR3 sequence reads: CASQYTEAFF. The CDR3 DNA is TGTGCCAGCCAGTACACTGAAGCTTTCTTT.

The rearrangement uses TRBV6-5 and TRBJ1-3; D is ambiguous. The length of the CDR3 is 15 residues. Trimming took 5 bases from V and 4 from J, leaving 15 bases between them. CDR1 is MNHEY and CDR2 is SVGAGI in the germline V gene. CDR3 bases: TGTGCCAGCAGTCCGAGTGGGGTCTCCGGAAACACCATATATTTT. Translated, it gives CASSPSGVSGNTIYF.

The J gene is TRBJ1-5, the V gene TRBV28; 8 nucleotides agree with TRBD1. Germline V gives CDR1 MDHEN, CDR2 SYDVKM. Losses at the gene ends were 5 bases for V and 4 bases for J; bases not matched to a gene: 4. This CDR3 contains 14 residues. CDR3 bases: TGTGCCAGCAGTCTACGGACAGGGAATCAGCCCCAGCATTTT. Translation: CASSLRTGNQPQHF.

This clone was detected once. The V gene is TRBV28, the J gene TRBJ2-7; TRBD1 agrees at 10 bases. Germline V CDR1 and CDR2: MDHEN, SYDVKM. The CDR3 is 15 residues long. V lost 4 bases and J lost 5; bases outside the gene matches: 8. The CDR3: CASSSSGTGVHEQYF. The CDR3 DNA reads TGTGCCAGCAGTTCATCCGGGACAGGGGTCCACGAGCAGTACTTC.

This sequence joins TRBV5-6 and TRBJ2-7; the D gene could be TRBD1 or TRBD2 (5 bases each). The CDR3 extends over 15 amino acids. The V end was cut by 4 bases, the J end by 1 base, with 15 bases between. Germline lookup yields CDR1 SGHDT and CDR2 YYEEEE. The CDR3: CASSVPGRPSYEQYF. CDR3 nucleotide sequence: TGTGCCAGCAGCGTTCCGGGACGGCCTTCCTACGAGCAGTACTTC.

Worth noting for this clone: One end of the junction fails to match germline, which may point to a read error. The CDR3 nucleotides read TGCGCCAGCATTGAGGGGATAGCAACTAATGAAAAACTGTTTTTT. Its protein product is CASIEGIATNEKLFF. V is TRBV10-1 and J is TRBJ1-4, with D perhaps TRBD1 (5 bases). This CDR3 is 15 amino acids long. Per germline, CDR1 WNHNN and CDR2 SYGVQD (reference sequence).

This chain joins TRBV7-9 and TRBJ2-7; the match to TRBD2 covers 9 bases. V was clipped by 10 bases and J by 3 bases; unmatched bases: 16. This CDR3 has 16 residues. Germline CDR1 SEHNR, CDR2 FQNEAQ (reference sequence). The CDR3 is CAIDPAGGVRFYEQYF. The CDR3 DNA reads TGTGCCATAGACCCAGCGGGAGGAGTACGGTTCTACGAGCAGTACTTC.

This chain uses TRBV5-5 with TRBJ2-7; perhaps TRBD2 as D (6 bases). The CDR3 totals 14 residues. The ends were cut back, 4 bases at V and 4 bases at J, with 15 bases in the middle. Germline CDR1 reads SGHKS; CDR2 reads YYEKEE (reference sequence). CDR3 residues: CASSPGLEFYEQYF. The CDR3 DNA reads TGTGCCAGCAGCCCGGGACTCGAATTTTACGAGCAGTACTTC. Looking up the rest from reference TRBV5-5 and TRBJ2-7 gives the full variable domain: DAGVTQSPTHLIKTRGQQVTLRCSPISGHKSVSWYQQVLGQGPQFIFQYYEKEERGRGNFPDRFSARQFPNYSSELNVNALLLGDSALYLCASSPGLEFYEQYFGPGTRLTVT.